Listed here are 5 T cell receptor beta chains from one sample, sequenced in a study of blood T cell repertoires in COVID-19 (dated by TCRdb to the early 2020s). The method behind the library was the immunoSEQ multiplex PCR assay. The table was pulled from immuneACCESS by TCRdb, which kept in-frame rearrangements only. Such tables lose some clones; where checked, under half of the loss comes from unresolved V genes, and the rest has no known cause. The sample has around 64,000 clones on record, 85% to 90% of them singletons. Roughly 3% of the sample is in the top ten clones. Input material: peripheral blood. These receptors all come from a man between 45 and 60 years old with active COVID-19.

This sequence joins TRBV7-2 and TRBJ1-1; possibly TRBD1 for D (5 bases). V was shortened by 6 bases and J by 11 bases, with 19 bases between the two germline ends. CDR1 and CDR2 from the germline V gene are SGHTA and FQGNSA. This CDR3 is built from 13 residues. The CDR3 nucleotides are TGTGCCAGCAGTTCCCCCGGGGGTACTGGGGCTTTCTTT. Its translation: CASSSPGGTGAFF.

V gene TRBV5-1 combines with J gene TRBJ2-1; a possible D gene is TRBD2 (6 bases). Germline V lookup: CDR1 SGHRS, CDR2 YFSETQ. CDR3 length equals 12 residues. V lost 4 bases and J lost 6, with 8 bases in between. The CDR3 reads CASSTTSNEQFF. Here the CDR3 DNA reads TGCGCCAGCAGCACGACTAGCAATGAGCAGTTCTTC.

The V gene is TRBV5-6, the J gene TRBJ1-2; D uncertain. The CDR3 is 13 residues long. The germline V gene encodes CDR1 SGHDT and CDR2 YYEEEE. V gave up 0 bases and J gave up 8 bases, with 11 bases separating them. CDR3 DNA: TGTGCCAGCAGCTTGGCACGGGTTGAGGGCTACACCTTC. Translation gives CASSLARVEGYTF.

This chain links TRBV30 with TRBJ2-7; 7 bases agree with TRBD1. The germline gives CDR1 GTSNPN, CDR2 SVGIG (reference sequence). With V trimmed by 5 bases and J by 2 bases, 3 bases remained unmatched. The CDR3 is 12 amino acids. The CDR3 sequence is CAWADRAYEQYF. CDR3 DNA sequence: TGTGCCTGGGCCGACAGGGCCTACGAGCAGTACTTC.

V usage is TRBV30 and J usage is TRBJ1-3; D might be TRBD1 (6 bases). V shed 3 bases and J shed 2 bases, with 14 bases lying between them. CDR1 is GTSNPN and CDR2 is SVGIG in the germline V gene (reference sequence). The CDR3 has 15 residues. CDR3 DNA: TGTGCCTGGAGGGCAAACAGGGATCCTGGAAACACCATATATTTT. Translating it yields CAWRANRDPGNTIYF.